This T cell receptor (beta chain) was documented in a study of blood T cell repertoires in COVID-19. Data came from immunoSEQ multiplex PCR; TCRdb stores just in-frame clones and leaves some out. This sample has about 34,000 clones, with more than 70% found just once. V lost 5 bases and J lost 0, with 15 bases in between. Germline values: CDR1 SGHNT, CDR2 YENEEA. The CDR3 is made up of 16 amino acids. Material for sequencing was peripheral blood. The chain employs TRBV11-3 and TRBJ2-3; weak D call: TRBD1 (6 bases). The origin of this receptor is a human donor in a cohort sampled during active COVID-19. The CDR3 coding sequence is TGTGCCAGCAGCCCCAGAGGTACAGGGAGCACAGATACGCAGTATTTT. It translates to CASSPRGTGSTDTQYF.